A selection of T cell receptor beta chains follows, all from one sample in a study of OX40 agonist ivuxolimab in advanced cancers. TCRdb keeps only in-frame clones here, not all; method: immunoSEQ multiplex PCR. The profile shows about 47,000 clones, roughly 80% of them singletons. The input for sequencing was CD4+ or CD8+ T cells sorted from blood, taken in a trial of the OX40 agonist ivuxolimab. The receptors stem from an adult with an advanced solid tumor such as melanoma, head and neck, liver or kidney cancer. Each CDR3 is given without its conserved first and last residue. Fields, in order: V gene, J gene, CDR3 protein.

TRBV7-6	TRBJ1-1	ASSYGHNTEAF
TRBV28	TRBJ2-6	ASSFESGANVLT
TRBV5-4	TRBJ2-3	ASSLRLSGGAADTQY
TRBV5-3	TRBJ2-1	ASSPLTRTEQF
TRBV9	TRBJ1-6	ASSVEVSVDSPLH
TRBV27	TRBJ2-1	ASSLSGLPHYNEQF
TRBV7-9	TRBJ2-1	ASSLGLTGFSYNEQF
TRBV11-3	TRBJ2-2	ASTLRGTGELF
TRBV7-9	TRBJ2-1	ASSGLSPNREQF
TRBV7-8	TRBJ1-1	ASSSAHPLLNTEAF
TRBV10-3	TRBJ1-2	AIMRRSSDYGYT
TRBV4-3	TRBJ2-7	ASSQYNRGLGDEQY
TRBV5-5	TRBJ1-1	ASSSGQVLMNTEAF
TRBV7-9	TRBJ1-2	ASSNYRGDYGYT
TRBV5-1	TRBJ1-3	ASSTGVSGNTIY
TRBV6-6	TRBJ1-2	ASSYNSVNYGYT
TRBV10-3	TRBJ2-3	ATTQGDHDTDTQY
TRBV19	TRBJ1-2	ASSLVKTYGYT
TRBV6-5	TRBJ2-7	ASSYSSGGSYEQY